The 6 T cell receptor beta chains below all came from one sample that was sequenced in a study of control samples from healthy donors and cancer patients. Sequencing was performed with immunoSEQ multiplex PCR; in TCRdb, only in-frame clones are kept and a portion is missing. This table holds around 79,000 clones, more than 85% found once. The sample comprised PBMCs. The origin of the receptors is a woman in her thirties or forties with lung cancer.

V gene TRBV7-9 combines with J gene TRBJ2-7, with D possibly being TRBD1 or TRBD2 (6 bases each). Looked up from germline, CDR1 is SEHNR and CDR2 is FQNEAQ (reference sequence). CDR3 length equals 18 residues. The ends were cut back, 5 bases at V and 2 bases at J, with 25 bases in the middle. The CDR3 loop is CASSRPYTKTGATYEQYF. The CDR3 nucleotides are TGTGCCAGCAGCCGCCCCTACACCAAAACGGGGGCCACCTACGAGCAGTACTTC.

The chain has TRBV14 and TRBJ2-5; D not resolved. Trimming cost V 3 bases and J 5 bases, with 7 bases left between them. The germline V gene encodes CDR1 SGHDN and CDR2 FVKESK. The CDR3 length is 12 residues. The CDR3: CASSQSPETQYF. Written as DNA, the CDR3 is TGTGCCAGCAGCCAGTCTCCCGAGACCCAGTACTTC.

V and J are TRBV14 and TRBJ2-5; TRBD2 matches 10 bases. Unmatched junction bases numbered 9, after V lost 1 base and J lost 1 base. The CDR3 covers 18 residues. Germline lookup yields CDR1 SGHDN and CDR2 FVKESK. CDR3 nucleotide sequence: TGTGCCAGCAGCCAAGCCTTGGCATTAGCGGGGGGCCAAGAGACCCAGTACTTC. It translates to CASSQALALAGGQETQYF.

This chain connects TRBV27 to TRBJ2-7, with D perhaps given as TRBD1 or TRBD2 (5 bases each). From germline, CDR1 is MNHEY and CDR2 SMNVEV (reference sequence). V lost 6 bases, J lost 1 base, and 10 bases lay in between. This CDR3 is 13 amino acids long. CDR3 bases: TGTGCCAGCAGGGGGGACCCTTCCTACGAGCAGTACTTC. This translates into CASRGDPSYEQYF.

V gene TRBV7-6 combines with J gene TRBJ1-1; D ambiguous. The CDR3 totals 15 residues. Looked up from germline, CDR1 is SGHVS and CDR2 is FNYEAQ. V was trimmed by 5 bases and J by 7 bases, leaving 20 bases between them. CDR3 region: CASSLKVVSFHEAFF. DNA for the CDR3: TGTGCCAGCAGCCTTAAAGTAGTAAGTTTTCATGAAGCTTTCTTT.

The chain uses TRBV4-2 and TRBJ2-3, with TRBD2 as a possible D gene (7 bases). Germline values: CDR1 LGHNA, CDR2 YNFKEQ. This CDR3 spans 16 amino acids. V gave up 3 bases and J gave up 2 bases, with 15 bases separating them. CDR3 residues: CASSQMRGLLTDTQYF. DNA of the CDR3: TGTGCCAGCAGCCAGATGCGGGGGCTGCTCACAGATACGCAGTATTTT.